Reported below is one TCR beta chain. The antigen is not known. The isolated RNA, all of it, was reverse transcribed, so expressed TCRB transcripts were what got sequenced. The table came from immunoSEQ multiplex PCR; TCRdb's copy has only in-frame clones and leaves some out. This table has some 660,000 clones, over 12% appearing once. This entry belongs to a study of beta chain features in type 1 diabetes. Study background: Similarity in age, gender and cell yields was seen between patients and healthy donors. Examined across all samples were around 110,000,000 sorted cells.

Study-wide results and caveats: Across all four CD4+ subsets, people with type 1 diabetes showed modestly shorter TCRB CDR3s. The VDJ junctions of type 1 diabetes patients carried fewer insertions and more deletions. Sampled from patients, naive, central memory and Treg TCRB repertoires appeared more similar than those sampled from healthy donors.

The germline V and J ends were trimmed by 7 bases and 5 bases, with 11 bases remaining between them. Germline V gene sequence: CDR1 MDHEN, CDR2 SYDVKM. The CDR3 sequence is 12 residues long. What was sequenced was naive CD4+ T cells from blood. The chain uses TRBV28 and TRBJ2-5; maybe TRBD1 (5 bases). The receptor was derived from a man between 18 and 35 years old with type 1 diabetes. The CDR3 loop reads CASMPGRETQYF. The CDR3, as DNA: TGTGCCAGCATGCCAGGGCGGGAGACCCAGTACTTC.